The sequence of this T cell receptor beta chain was determined in a study of shared clonotypes between healthy human individuals. Study conclusions and caveats: Although depth was large, rarefaction showed that sequencing of the sorted subsets was incomplete. Approximately 5.4% of naive CD4 clonotypes were common to a handful of donors.

Genomic DNA from each subset was divided evenly over several immunoSEQ plates. Libraries were prepared by immunoSEQ multiplex PCR; TCRdb keeps only in-frame clonotypes and omits some of them. The repertoire holds fewer than 200,000 clones, with about 93% as singletons. In this sample, this clone turned up once. Its antigen is as yet unknown. This CDR3 comprises 14 residues. The V gene lost 7 bases and the J gene lost 0 bases, with 13 bases spanning the gap. CDR1 and CDR2 (germline): MDHEN, SYDVKM. The chain recombines TRBV28 with TRBJ2-7, with a tentative D call TRBD1 (5 bases). Input material: naive CD4+ T cells sorted from blood. Subset specified: CD45RA+ positively selected. The TCR sequence derives from a woman younger than 45 in good health. CDR3 sequence reads: CASTLGQHSYEQYF. CDR3 DNA: TGTGCCAGCACCTTGGGGCAGCACTCCTACGAGCAGTACTTC.